Included here is one TCR beta chain sequence, with context. Its antigen is undetermined. The sample belongs to a study of blood T cells in healthy people across ages. Together with a sample-barcoded 5' primer, a J-beta primer mix was included in a second PCR lasting about 7 to 12 cycles. TCRdb used MiXCR to reprocess the 5' RACE reads, holding one entry per CDR3 protein. The data hold about a million distinct CDR3 sequences, with approximately 38% observed a single time. General study results and limits: Significant beta diversity loss was already apparent by age approximately 42, declining roughly linearly.

Germline assignment: CDR1 MNHEY and CDR2 SVGEGT. V lost 6 bases and J lost 5, with 16 bases in between. CDR3 length: 14 amino acids. Healthy Caucasians from Russia aged about 6 to 95 served as donors. This chain links TRBV6-2 or TRBV6-3 with TRBJ1-1; the D gene is possibly TRBD1 (6 bases). This sequence originates from a man aged 18-30 years in good health. Material: blood. The CDR3 loop is CASRQQGMGTEAFF. CDR3 coding DNA: TGTGCCAGCAGACAACAGGGAATGGGGACTGAAGCTTTCTTT.